The source of this T cell receptor beta chain is a study of brain T cells in children with intractable seizures. Per the germline V gene, CDR1 is SGHTA and CDR2 is FQGTGA. The CDR3 length is 14 residues. The germline V and J ends were trimmed by 5 bases and 5 bases, with 16 bases remaining between them. As for time point: blood from clinic visit 5 months post-surgery; TSC patient then seizure free. Surgery cases with the highest brain T cell transcript signatures were chosen for sequencing. Before surgery, patients took at least one anti-epileptic drug. The method was immunoSEQ multiplex PCR; TCRdb's version includes in-frame clones alone and lacks a portion of them. Among under 400,000 clones listed, nearly 95% were seen once. Remarks on this clone: What it binds is unknown.

Study conclusions and caveats: HCMV serostatus was not known, and viral specificity came from CDR3 similarity only.

The origin of this receptor is a boy younger than two with tuberous sclerosis and intractable seizures. The chain links TRBV7-3 to TRBJ2-7, with a tentative D call TRBD1 (6 bases). The specimen was peripheral blood, collected roughly 5 months after surgery. CDR3 in DNA: TGTGCCAGCAGCGGGACGGCGAAGGGGGACGAGCAGTACTTC. This translates into CASSGTAKGDEQYF.